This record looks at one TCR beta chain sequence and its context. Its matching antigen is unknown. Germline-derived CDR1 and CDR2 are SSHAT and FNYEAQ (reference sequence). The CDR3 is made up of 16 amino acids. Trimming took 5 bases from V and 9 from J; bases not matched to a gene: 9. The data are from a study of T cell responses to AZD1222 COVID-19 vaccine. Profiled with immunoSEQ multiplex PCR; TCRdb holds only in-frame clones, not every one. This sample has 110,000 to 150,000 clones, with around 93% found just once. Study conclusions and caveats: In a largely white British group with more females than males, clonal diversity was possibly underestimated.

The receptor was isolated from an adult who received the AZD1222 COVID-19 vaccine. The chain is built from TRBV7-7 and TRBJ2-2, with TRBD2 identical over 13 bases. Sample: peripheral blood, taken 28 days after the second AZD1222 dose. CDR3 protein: CASSLGTSGVSRELFF. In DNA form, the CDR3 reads TGTGCCAGCAGCCTGGGGACTAGCGGGGTCTCTCGGGAGCTGTTTTTT.